Shown below are 25 T cell receptor beta chains from a single sample sequenced in a study of early T cells in non-severe SARS-CoV-2 infection. TCRdb reprocessed the 5' RACE reads with MiXCR, giving one entry per CDR3 protein. Of about 83,000 distinct CDR3 sequences in the sample, approximately 13% are singletons; the top ten hold 6.5%. Sequencing was done on a sample of whole blood. The receptors stem from an adult who was a healthcare worker with PCR-confirmed SARS-CoV-2 infection or an uninfected control (not recorded which).

The chain combines TRBV27 with TRBJ2-1, with 10 positions matching TRBD1. V lost 5 bases and J lost 10; bases outside the gene matches: 14. Germline CDR1 and CDR2: MNHEY and SMNVEV (reference sequence). The CDR3 is 16 residues long. The CDR3 DNA reads TGTGCCAGCAGTCCCAGGACAGGGGGGCTTTTTAGGGAGCAGTTCTTC. It yields the protein CASSPRTGGLFREQFF.

This clonotype was counted only a few times. This sequence joins TRBV12-3 or TRBV12-4 and TRBJ2-3; possible D gene TRBD2, 6 bases. The CDR3 length is 14 residues. Trimming took 0 bases from V and 4 from J, leaving 8 bases between them. The CDR3 coding sequence is TGTGCCAGCAGTTTAGCGGGAGGAGCAGATACGCAGTATTTT. Amino acids: CASSLAGGADTQYF.

This clonotype was observed a handful of times. This chain connects TRBV7-9 to TRBJ2-6; the D gene is possibly TRBD2 (6 bases). Germline V lookup: CDR1 SEHNR, CDR2 FQNEAQ (reference sequence). Trimming pared 7 bases from V and 0 bases from J, leaving 10 bases between. CDR3 length: 15 residues. The CDR3 sequence: CASIRGTSGANVLTF. CDR3 DNA: TGTGCCAGCATCCGGGGGACCTCTGGGGCCAACGTCCTGACTTTC.

In its sample, this clonotype was seen a few times. CDR3: CASSLEGRGTDTQYF. The CDR3 nucleotides read TGTGCCAGCAGCTTAGAGGGTCGGGGTACAGATACGCAGTATTTT. The chain is built from TRBV7-8 and TRBJ2-3; D possibly corresponds to TRBD2 (5 bases). V was trimmed by 1 base and J by 3 bases, leaving 11 bases between them. Germline V CDR1 and CDR2: SGHVS, FQNEAQ. This CDR3 is 15 amino acids long.

The CDR3 bases are TGCAGCGCCGGGGTAATGTGGACTGAAGCTTTCTTT. Protein product: CSAGVMWTEAFF. The chain links TRBV29-1 to TRBJ1-1, with D hard to call. Germline CDR1 SQVTM, CDR2 ANQGSEA. This CDR3 has 12 residues. Deletions cut 7 bases from V and 5 bases from J, with 14 bases between.

Concerning this clonotype itself: Since a much larger clone is just one base distant, this may be a read error. The chain carries TRBV29-1 and TRBJ2-2; no reliable D call. The CDR3 has 16 residues. With 4 bases removed from V and 2 bases from J, the gap between germline ends came to 17 bases. Germline V gives CDR1 SQVTM, CDR2 ANQGSEA. The CDR3 DNA is TGCAGCGTTGGGGCCTACGGTGGATTCAACACCGGGGAGCTGTTTTTT. This codes for CSVGAYGGFNTGELFF.

This clonotype has only a few counts. This rearrangement joins TRBV29-1 to TRBJ2-3, with D perhaps TRBD2 (7 bases). With 6 bases removed from V and 0 bases from J, the gap between germline ends came to 16 bases. Germline V gene data show CDR1 as SQVTM and CDR2 as ANQGSEA. This CDR3 is 15 amino acids long. CDR3 region: CSVPGGGRSTDTQYF. The CDR3, as DNA: TGCAGCGTCCCTGGGGGGGGCAGAAGCACAGATACGCAGTATTTT.

For the CDR3, the DNA is TGTGCCAGCAGCCCAGGGGGCGCAGGGAACACTGAAGCTTTCTTT. Its protein product is CASSPGGAGNTEAFF. This rearrangement joins TRBV12-3 or TRBV12-4 to TRBJ1-1; 8 bases match TRBD1. V was pared by 6 bases and J by 1 base, with 7 bases of the junction left unmatched. The CDR3 loop spans 15 amino acids.

This clonotype showed up just a few times. The chain carries TRBV7-6 and TRBJ2-1, with 10 bases fitting TRBD2. CDR3 size: 17 residues. V trimming: 4 bases; J trimming: 4 bases; junction bases outside the gene matches: 10. Germline V gives CDR1 SGHVS, CDR2 FNYEAQ. CDR3 loop: CASSSSPGLATYNEQFF. The CDR3 DNA reads as TGTGCCAGCAGCTCATCCCCGGGACTAGCGACATACAATGAGCAGTTCTTC.

This clonotype was observed a few times. The chain combines TRBV7-2 with TRBJ2-1; 14 nucleotides align to TRBD2. The CDR3 extends over 18 amino acids. J lost 1 base, V lost 1 base, and 3 bases had no gene match. Germline V gene data show CDR1 as SGHTA and CDR2 as FQGNSA. The CDR3 DNA reads TGTGCCAGCAGCTTAGTGACTAGCGGGAGGGATTCCTACAATGAGCAGTTCTTC. Protein sequence: CASSLVTSGRDSYNEQFF.

The gene calls are TRBV11-1 and TRBJ1-1; no clear D gene. The CDR3 length is 13 residues. Germline V lookup: CDR1 SGHAT, CDR2 FQDESV (reference sequence). Trimming removed 3 bases at V and 3 bases at J, with 8 bases between. In nucleotides, the CDR3 is TGTGCCAGCAGCTTCTACGTGGACACTGAAGCTTTCTTT. Its translation: CASSFYVDTEAFF.

Written as DNA, the CDR3 is TGTGCCACCGAAAAGGCAGAGGCAACAGATACGCAGTATTTT. Translated, it gives CATEKAEATDTQYF. The chain joins TRBV10-3 to TRBJ2-3; no clear D gene. The CDR3 extends over 14 amino acids. V was pared by 10 bases and J by 3 bases, with 17 bases between. Germline loops: CDR1 ENHRY, CDR2 SYGVKD.

The CDR3 loop is CSAGGGTGYGYTF. DNA for the CDR3: TGCAGCGCCGGAGGGGGGACAGGCTATGGCTACACCTTC. The V gene is TRBV29-1, the J gene TRBJ1-2; the match to TRBD1 covers 8 bases. CDR1 SQVTM and CDR2 ANQGSEA come from the germline V gene. Trimming at V came to 7 bases and at J to 4 bases, leaving 8 bases not matched to a gene. This CDR3 contains 13 residues. Based on the CDR3 plus reference TRBV29-1 and TRBJ1-2, the full variable domain is SAVISQKPSRDICQRGTSLTIQCQVDSQVTMMFWYRQQPGQSLTLIATANQGSEATYESGFVIDKFPISRPNLTFSTLTVSNMSPEDSSIYLCSAGGGTGYGYTFGSGTRLTVV.

This clonotype was seen more than once but under ten times. The J gene is TRBJ1-1, the V gene TRBV18; D remains ambiguous. The CDR3 totals 14 residues. Trimming pared 2 bases from V and 1 base from J, leaving 8 bases between. The V gene's germline CDR1 is KGHSH and CDR2 LQKENI. In nucleotides, the CDR3 is TGTGCCAGCTCACCAAGGTTAGCGAACACTGAAGCTTTCTTT. Translated, it gives CASSPRLANTEAFF.

This clonotype has more than one count but fewer than ten. The rearrangement uses TRBV6-2 or TRBV6-3 and TRBJ1-6; 10 nucleotides match TRBD1. CDR3 size: 15 residues. The junction had 7 bases not matched to a gene; V was cut back by 4 bases and J by 10 bases. Germline V gene lookup returns CDR1 MNHEY and CDR2 SVGEGT. The CDR3 DNA reads as TGTGCCAGCAGTTTCCGCGGGACAGGGGACTCACCCCTCCACTTT. Translation gives CASSFRGTGDSPLHF.

This clonotype has only a few counts. V is TRBV5-1 and J is TRBJ2-1; 7 bases match TRBD2. The ends lost 4 bases at V and 2 bases at J; junction bases unmatched: 9. The length of the CDR3 is 16 residues. The germline V gene has CDR1 SGHRS and CDR2 YFSETQ. CDR3 amino acids: CASSPLAGGAYNEQFF. In nucleotides, the CDR3 is TGCGCCAGCAGCCCTTTGGCTGGGGGGGCCTACAATGAGCAGTTCTTC.

V is TRBV29-1 and J is TRBJ1-2; the match to TRBD1 covers 7 bases. CDR1 SQVTM and CDR2 ANQGSEA come from the germline V gene. V shed 6 bases and J 0 bases; nucleotides not matched to a gene: 4. CDR3 size: 13 residues. CDR3 in amino acids: CSVADRANYGYTF. The CDR3 nucleotides read TGCAGCGTAGCTGACAGGGCTAACTATGGCTACACCTTC.

This clonotype was picked up a small number of times. The CDR3 DNA sequence: TGTGCCAGTACTCCCGGAAGGGAAAAACTGTTTTTT. As protein: CASTPGREKLFF. V usage is TRBV19 and J usage is TRBJ1-4; no definite D call. Germline CDR1 and CDR2: LNHDA and SQIVND (reference sequence). The CDR3 runs to 12 residues. Trimming shortened V by 7 bases and J by 8 bases, and 11 bases separated the two germline ends.

The table lists this clonotype with a few counts. The CDR3 DNA reads as TGCAGTGCCAGGGCGGGGGGGTACGAGCAGTACTTC. It translates to CSARAGGYEQYF. This chain connects TRBV20-1 to TRBJ2-7, with 9 bases identical to TRBD2. The length of the CDR3 is 12 residues. Germline V lookup: CDR1 DFQATT, CDR2 SNEGSKA (reference sequence). J lost 4 bases, V lost 6 bases, and 4 bases had no gene match.

This clonotype was seen many times. The chain uses TRBV7-6 and TRBJ1-6; 12 bases fit TRBD1. V dropped 5 bases and J dropped 7; count of bases not matched to a gene: 3. CDR3 length equals 15 residues. The germline V gene has CDR1 SGHVS and CDR2 FNYEAQ. CDR3: CASSPGTGGNSPLHF. The CDR3 nucleotides are TGTGCCAGCAGCCCCGGGACAGGGGGCAATTCACCCCTCCACTTT.

V is TRBV7-9 and J is TRBJ2-2; D is undetermined. This CDR3 comprises 12 residues. Trimming removed 6 bases at V and 7 bases at J, with 9 bases between. From germline, CDR1 is SEHNR and CDR2 FQNEAQ (reference sequence). CDR3 protein: CASSPLGGELFF. CDR3 nucleotides: TGTGCCAGCAGTCCCTTGGGCGGGGAGCTGTTTTTT. Together with reference TRBV7-9 and TRBJ2-2, the CDR3 gives the full variable domain: DTGVSQNPRHKITKRGQNVTFRCDPISEHNRLYWYRQTLGQGPEFLTYFQNEAQLEKSRLLSDRFSAERPKGSFSTLEIQRTEQGDSAMYLCASSPLGGELFFGEGSRLTVL.

The sample holds a few counts of this clonotype. The chain is built from TRBV3-1 and TRBJ2-2, with a tentative D call TRBD1 (6 bases). Trimming took off 5 bases at V and 0 bases at J, with 10 bases between the two ends. Germline V gene data show CDR1 as LGHDT and CDR2 as YNNKEL (reference sequence). The CDR3 covers 15 residues. The CDR3 sequence: CASSSGTSNTGELFF. DNA of the CDR3: TGTGCCAGCAGCTCAGGGACATCGAACACCGGGGAGCTGTTTTTT.

This chain connects TRBV6-1 to TRBJ1-2; 11 bases map to TRBD1. V shed 3 bases and J 7 bases; nucleotides not matched to a gene: 4. Germline CDR1 MNHNS, CDR2 SASEGT. This CDR3 is built from 14 residues. This CDR3 reads CASSDGTGGRGYTF. The CDR3 region has the DNA TGTGCCAGCAGTGATGGGACAGGGGGTCGTGGCTACACCTTC.

This clonotype was picked up many times. This chain connects TRBV24-1 to TRBJ2-3; TRBD2 is a possible D gene (6 bases). The CDR3 consists of 13 residues. CDR1 is KGHDR and CDR2 is SFDVKD in the germline V gene. V lost 4 bases and J lost 6, with 10 bases in between. The CDR3 nucleotides read TGTGCCACCAGTGAGCGGGATGAGGATACGCAGTATTTT. Amino acid sequence: CATSERDEDTQYF.

The V gene is TRBV10-3, the J gene TRBJ1-3, with TRBD1 as a possible D gene (6 bases). The V end was cut by 11 bases, the J end by 7 bases, with 15 bases between. Per germline, CDR1 ENHRY and CDR2 SYGVKD. This CDR3 is built from 12 residues. The CDR3 sequence is CAVKRGGNTIYF. In DNA form, the CDR3 reads TGTGCCGTAAAACGGGGGGGCAACACCATATATTTT.